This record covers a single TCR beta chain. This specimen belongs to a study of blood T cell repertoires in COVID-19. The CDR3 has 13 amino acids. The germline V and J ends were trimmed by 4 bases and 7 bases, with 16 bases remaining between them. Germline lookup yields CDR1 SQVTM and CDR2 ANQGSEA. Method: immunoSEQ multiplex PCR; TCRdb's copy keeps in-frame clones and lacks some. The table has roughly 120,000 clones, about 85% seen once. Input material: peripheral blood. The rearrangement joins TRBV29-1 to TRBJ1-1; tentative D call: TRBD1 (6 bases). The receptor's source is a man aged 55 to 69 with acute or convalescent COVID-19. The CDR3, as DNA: TGCAGCGTTGGGGGGCGCGGGCAAAATGAAGCTTTCTTT. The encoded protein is CSVGGRGQNEAFF. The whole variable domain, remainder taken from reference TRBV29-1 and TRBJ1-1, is SAVISQKPSRDICQRGTSLTIQCQVDSQVTMMFWYRQQPGQSLTLIATANQGSEATYESGFVIDKFPISRPNLTFSTLTVSNMSPEDSSIYLCSVGGRGQNEAFFGQGTRLTVV.